This T cell receptor (beta chain) was recorded in a study of molecular identifiers for immune sequencing clone quantification. Background on the study: RNA from approximately 20,000 or 98,000 naive CD8 cells was split five ways in replicates, with four sequenced.

Study-wide results and limits: Detection of one spiked Jurkat cell's TCR RNA reportedly worked in 1 million or so naive cells.

In the case of this clonotype: Its antigen remains unknown. A much larger clone differs by one base, so this may be a read error.

The CDR3 loop spans 15 amino acids. Germline CDR1 is MGHRA and CDR2 is YSYEKL. V shed 0 bases and J shed 7 bases, with 13 bases lying between them. TCRdb used MiXCR to reprocess the PCR reads, holding one entry per CDR3 protein. The repertoire has 550,000 to 750,000 distinct CDR3 sequences, just under 20% of them found once; the top ten carry under 0.95%. The clonotype was recovered from a human donor in good health. Some libraries in this study had Jurkat cell RNA spiked in. The chain employs TRBV4-1 and TRBJ1-5; D is unclear. Source material: naive CD8+ T cells from blood, with Jurkat cell RNA spiked in. Subset in this sample: FACS-sorted CD8+CD4-CCR7+CD45RA+ naive T cells. The DNA of the CDR3 is TGCGCCAGCAGCCAAGAAGGCCTGGTTATCCAGCCCCAGCATTTT. Amino acids: CASSQEGLVIQPQHF.